This T cell receptor (beta chain) was obtained from a study of T cell responses to AZD1222 COVID-19 vaccine. Using immunoSEQ multiplex PCR, the repertoire was profiled, and TCRdb retains in-frame clones only, with some absent. The sample lists approximately 130,000 clones; roughly 93% were seen once. About this clone itself: The germline gene is not matched at one end of the junction; a read error may be the cause.

Germline V gene lookup returns CDR1 MNHEY and CDR2 SVGAGI. CDR3 length: 13 amino acids. The gene calls are TRBV6-5 and TRBJ1-2; no definite D call. The sequence was obtained from an adult in good health. Sample: peripheral blood, taken on day 0 of AZD1222 vaccination. Written as DNA, the CDR3 is TGCCGCCTAAATATCGGATACCTTAATGGCTACACCTTC. It yields the protein CRLNIGYLNGYTF.